The entry below describes one T cell receptor (beta chain). What this receptor recognizes is not known. Base qualities are not at hand, and no much larger clone is one base apart. Library preparation used multiplex PCR. The sequencer listed for this sample is Illumina HiSeq 4000. TCR beta libraries were built with iRepertoire HTBI primers and Arm-PCR amplification of CDR3 regions. Before sequencing, the PCR products underwent gel purification. The paper's data handling went like this. A total of fewer than 70 TRBV and some 13 TRBJ segments were identified across samples and were used for gene usage analysis of CDR3 amino acid clonotypes. COPE and FqMerger were used to merge the filtered high-quality paired reads into contigs. BLAST was used to align contigs to IMGT TRBV, TRBD and TRBJ reference genes, with CDR3 defined following IMGT. Any clonotype with a frequency above 0.1% was classified as a highly expanded clone. Repertoire diversity was measured by Shannon entropy, and V-J evenness by the Gini coefficient. A clonotype was considered public if more than one individual shared it. The raw public reads went through TCRdb reprocessing: fastp at Q25, MiXCR clone calling, in-frame beta chains kept. Under each unique CDR3 protein, matching rows form one entry showing the most common genes and DNA. These V and J calls originate from TCRdb's pipeline instead of the authors' own analysis. Present in this sample are some 460,000 distinct CDR3 sequences, around 15% of which were seen just once. The ten largest clonotypes hold 10% to 15% of the sample.

V and J lose 0 bases and 4 bases, and a span of 7 bases separates them. The CDR3 holds 12 amino acids from the cysteine to the phenylalanine. Left in the record is the CDR3 DNA by itself, 36 bases read in frame from the first base. Looking up the germline V gene (reference sequence) yields CDR1 GTSNPN and CDR2 SVGIG. These data are taken from a study of regulatory T cells in long-lasting Graves disease (dated by TCRdb to the early 2020s). Background on the whole study: In the newly diagnosed Graves' disease group, patients had been taking antithyroid drugs for less than 3 months. A total of some 35 samples underwent TCR sequencing, from some 13 patients with persistent Graves' disease and 20 or so patients with newly diagnosed Graves' disease. The study took place in China and was registered as a clinical trial. Persistent Graves' disease patients were compared with newly diagnosed Graves' disease patients by peripheral blood TCR sequencing and RNA sequencing.

Overall results and qualifications from the work: The authors noted that the small sample size was a limitation that may lower accuracy. A larger number of public clonotypes was shared among persistent patients (under 3,000) than among newly diagnosed patients (approximately 1,000). Only peripheral blood was studied, because thyroid tissue, the primary lesion, was inaccessible. Persistent disease showed preferential use of TRBV28, TRBJ1-2 and TRBJ2-5, whereas newly diagnosed disease favored TRBV20-1 and TRBJ2-1. Compared with newly diagnosed patients, patients with persistent Graves' disease had lower TCR Shannon entropy and fewer highly expanded clones, which suggests clonal expansion. Sequencing and analysis were limited to the TCR beta chain.

Per the publication, the time point label means: newly diagnosed GD, antithyroid drugs for less than 3 months. For both TCR sequencing and RNA sequencing, RNA was extracted from PBMCs using TRIzol. The diagnosis of Graves' disease was made according to American Thyroid Association guidelines. Recruitment of patients was carried out at an endocrinology department in Xi'an, China. From each patient, approximately 9.9 milliliters of peripheral blood was collected into an EDTA anticoagulant tube. Ficoll Paque Plus density gradient separation was used to isolate PBMCs, and no further T cell sorting was done. RNA quality was checked with an Agilent 2100 Bioanalyzer and agarose gel, and concentration with a NanoDrop 2000. These data were likewise used in another study, on T cells in Graves' hyperthyroidism and ophthalmopathy. Per that second paper: Stable Graves' hyperthyroidism was defined as no progression to ophthalmopathy during 18 months of follow-up. Hyperthyroidism patients were aged 18 to 65 years and newly diagnosed, with disease duration of less than 2 months. The study excluded patients with uncontrolled infections, other autoimmune diseases, pregnancy or lactation. Diagnoses relied on clinical symptoms, serum thyroxine and TRAb, thyroid ultrasound and orbital computed tomography. A first-round RT-PCR of the TCR CDR3 used the HTBI primer set with the Qiagen OneStep RT-PCR kit. Most expanded thyroid clonotypes (frequency above 0.001) were also detected in blood, a finding suggesting that blood repertoires may reflect thyroid immune responses. Ophthalmopathy was separated from stable hyperthyroidism by a 13 V-J signature model, with just over 85% sensitivity and about 81% specificity obtained in cross-validation and 80%/75% obtained in testing. In validation, the model predicted progression to ophthalmopathy with roughly 70% sensitivity and around 72% specificity, a median of about 6 months before onset. To identify distinguishing TCR V-J signatures, a discovery cohort of around 100 patients was used, comprising some 45 with Graves' ophthalmopathy and roughly 60 with stable Graves' hyperthyroidism. An independent validation cohort of 18 to 20 hyperthyroidism patients and about 15 patients who later progressed to ophthalmopathy tested prospective prediction of ophthalmopathy. The 95 to 100 discovery patients were divided at random into training and test sets in a 7:3 ratio. The study also compared thyroid tissue and blood T-cell repertoires from a handful of Graves' hyperthyroidism patients. After sampling, hyperthyroidism patients received methimazole starting at 30 mg daily, and ophthalmopathy patients received high-dose intravenous methylprednisolone. A second multiplex PCR round built the libraries, followed by size selection and purification. Libraries were sequenced paired-end with 100 bp reads on an Illumina HiSeq2000. SOAPnuke was used to process the raw data, throwing out any read that contained adapters or uncalled bases, had a mean Phred below 15, or lacked an exact constant-primer or identifier match. COPE v1.2.5 was used to merge high-quality paired reads, and clonotypes were defined as unique nucleotide sequences. MiTCR v1.1 was used to align the clonotypes against IMGT TRBV, TRBD and TRBJ reference segments. Analysis was restricted to V-J combinations with a frequency above 0.0001, which covered 99% to 99.2% of repertoires. The TCS score was defined as F50 (clonal expansion) divided by E x V (chaos), with BLOSUM62-based TCRdist calculated between CDR3 peptides within each V-J. Welch's t-statistics and random forest reduced around 510 V-J features to 13, which were used in a naive Bayes classifier (R e1071). No statistical method was used to set the sample size in advance, and investigators knew the group allocation. The paper reports TCR Vbeta CDR3 sequencing of about 140 peripheral blood samples: around 41 ophthalmopathy, fewer than 80 hyperthyroidism and around 17 progressor patients.

The material was peripheral blood mononuclear cells (PBMCs), obtained at new diagnosis, from a patient treated with antithyroid drugs. This TCR derives from a man aged 40-49 years with Graves disease. Donor details come from another sample of the same person, matched by shared clones. The chain is made from TRBV30 and TRBJ2-7; the D gene assignment is ambiguous. The nucleotide sequence is TGTGCCTGGAGTGTACTTGGATACGAGCAGTACTTC. This gives the protein CAWSVLGYEQYF.